This record looks at one T cell receptor beta chain sequence and its context. Its specific antigen is unknown. Per-base qualities were not stored, and no clone one base away is much larger. The library was prepared using the immunoSEQ multiplex PCR assay. This is the immuneACCESS table as TCRdb keeps it, with only in-frame sequences that have V and J called. A part of the clones is gone; compared with another copy, unresolved V genes explain less than half, and the rest is unexplained. The sample contains around 100,000 clones, over 85% of them found a single time. The top ten clonotypes cover 1% to 1.5% of the sample. This sample stems from a study of T cell changes during pregnancy in multiple sclerosis (dated by TCRdb to between 2019 and 2020). About the study as a whole: The study looked at changes in the T cell repertoire across pregnancy in women with multiple sclerosis.

CDR1 SGHRS and CDR2 YFSETQ are derived from the germline V gene. V is trimmed back by 4 bases and J by 0 bases, and the junction contains 5 bases that no gene match accounts for. The CDR3, from cysteine to phenylalanine, totals 16 residues. The only DNA kept is the CDR3, 48 bases in frame from the first base. The clonotype comes from a female donor with multiple sclerosis, enrolled in a pregnancy study. The specimen comprised peripheral blood, sampled in the second trimester of pregnancy. The chain joins TRBV5-1 to TRBJ2-1, with TRBD1 identical over 9 junction bases. The CDR3 protein sequence reads: CASSPQTGGSYNEQFF. The nucleotide sequence reads as follows: TGCGCCAGCAGCCCGCAGACAGGGGGCTCCTACAATGAGCAGTTCTTC.